This T cell receptor (beta chain) is drawn from a study of blood T cell repertoires in COVID-19. Study-wide background: The United States, Italy and Spain were the sources of the acute and convalescent COVID-19 samples.

The authors' processing: Counts of nucleated cells, estimated from reference gene primer amplification, were obtained. Here immunoSEQ multiplex PCR was the method, and the copy in TCRdb shows in-frame clones only, minus some. The V and J calls and the clone size are those of that table, but D and trimming were determined from the DNA. The table includes under 250,000 clones, 70% to 90% detected once. The sequenced sample was peripheral blood. This sequence originates from a woman aged 70-85 years with active or convalescent COVID-19.

The CDR3 DNA sequence: TGTGCCAGCACCCCGATAGAAGATACGCAGTATTTT. Translated, it gives CASTPIEDTQYF. The chain links TRBV2 to TRBJ2-3; no definite D call. The V end was cut by 7 bases, the J end by 5 bases, with 10 bases between. The V gene's germline CDR1 is SNHLY and CDR2 FYNNEI. The CDR3 loop spans 12 amino acids.